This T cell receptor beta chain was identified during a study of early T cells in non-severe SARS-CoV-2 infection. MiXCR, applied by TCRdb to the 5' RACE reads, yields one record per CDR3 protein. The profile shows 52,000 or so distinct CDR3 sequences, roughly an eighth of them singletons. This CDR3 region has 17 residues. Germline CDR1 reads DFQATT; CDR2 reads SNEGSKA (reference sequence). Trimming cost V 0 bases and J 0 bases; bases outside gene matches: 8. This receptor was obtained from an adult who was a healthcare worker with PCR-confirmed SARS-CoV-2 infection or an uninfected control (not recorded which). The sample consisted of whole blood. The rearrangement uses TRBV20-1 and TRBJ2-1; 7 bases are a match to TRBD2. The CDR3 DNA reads TGCAGTGCTAGAGATTATCAAGCGGGGCGCTCCTACAATGAGCAGTTCTTC. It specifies CSARDYQAGRSYNEQFF.